This is a list of T cell receptor beta chains from one sample in a study of shared clonotypes between healthy human individuals. The method was immunoSEQ multiplex PCR; TCRdb's version includes in-frame clones alone and lacks a portion of them. The sample contains around 620,000 clones, approximately 96% of which appear only once. What was sequenced was naive CD8+ T cells sorted from blood. The receptors stem from a woman aged 25-40 years in good health. The CDR3 runs from the conserved cysteine through the conserved F or W. Size tells how often a clone was seen (once, few, many) or the class of an expanded clone, and some rows leave it out.

- | TRBV6-1 | 16 | CASSEKLTVFSYEQYF
once | TRBV28 | 15 | CASSPRQGMAGELFF
- | TRBV11-3 | 13 | CASSQHSIYEQFF
few | TRBV14 | 13 | CASSQVMNYGYTF
- | TRBV27 | 17 | CASSYGPGQGRHNEQFF
once | TRBV5-4 | 13 | CASSLDWGNEQFF
- | TRBV7-9 | 14 | CASLLGYSTDTQYF
- | TRBV10-1 | 18 | CASSESRRGTASGDTQYF
- | TRBV5-4 | 15 | CASSFAGVSGNTIYF
- | TRBV7-8 | 18 | CATSFRLAGAKGDNEQFF
- | TRBV28 | 15 | CASSLKDVYSYEQYF
- | TRBV27 | 16 | CASSPLPGGLNTEAFF
- | TRBV19 | 15 | CASSNFAAGTDTQYF
- | TRBV7-8 | 16 | CASSSTSGRAPETQYF
- | TRBV4-1 | 22 | CASSQDIRPVLAGGWEAGELFF
- | TRBV28 | 18 | CASSSSLALETDGNTIYF
- | TRBV28 | 14 | CASSYRGAPPEQYF
- | TRBV20-1 | 10 | CSAESYEQYF
- | TRBV30 | 15 | CAWGQVGGPGEPQHF
- | TRBV28 | 15 | CASSGPRQGYQPQHF
- | TRBV27 | 16 | CASSPSSGRAVNEQFF
- | TRBV13 | 14 | CASSSLGGPNAYTF
- | TRBV7-9 | 15 | CASSPPATGGEKLFF
- | TRBV15 | 16 | CATSSEERPNTGELFF
- | TRBV5-6 | 14 | CASSSFLEINEQYF
- | TRBV5-1 | 16 | CASSAGTSGSSGELFF
- | TRBV25-1 | 12 | CASSADPGELFF
- | TRBV29-1 | 15 | CSSVEGQGPNYEQYF
- | TRBV13 | 14 | CASSLSFNTGELFF
- | TRBV28 | 16 | CASSQDRGVPPGEQYF
- | TRBV6-1 | 14 | CASEGEGALYGYTF
- | TRBV7-9 | 16 | CASSSPGLAGEDTQYF
- | TRBV14 | 13 | CASSRDGNTEAFF
- | TRBV28 | 13 | CASSLVLNTEAFF
- | TRBV28 | 18 | CASSLLPPWAEESYEQYF
- | TRBV5-1 | 14 | CASSLLTGDYEQYF
- | TRBV4-2 | 15 | CASSQGLLAGDEQFF
- | TRBV7-8 | 15 | CASSLVGGSAYEQYF
- | TRBV5-1 | 12 | CASSSQGVEAFF
- | TRBV29-1 | 13 | CSVGGRGYNEQFF
- | TRBV20-1 | 11 | CSAREGGNDTF
few | TRBV27 | 15 | CASSFGASVSYEQYF
few | TRBV11-2 | 15 | CASSGGDLVGDEQFF
- | TRBV7-8 | 15 | CASSIPGLAIHEQFF